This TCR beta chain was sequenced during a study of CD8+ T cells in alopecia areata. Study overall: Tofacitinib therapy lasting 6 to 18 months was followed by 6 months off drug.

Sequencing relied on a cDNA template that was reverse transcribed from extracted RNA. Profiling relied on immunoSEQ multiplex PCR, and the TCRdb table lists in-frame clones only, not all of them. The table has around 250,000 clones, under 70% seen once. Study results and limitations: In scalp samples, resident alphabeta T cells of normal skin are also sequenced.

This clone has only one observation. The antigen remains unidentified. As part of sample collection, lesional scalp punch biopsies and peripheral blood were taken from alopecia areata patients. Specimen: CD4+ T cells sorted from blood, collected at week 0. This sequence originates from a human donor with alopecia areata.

CDR3 nucleotides: TGCAGCGTACGGGACAGGGGAATCACAGATACGCAGTATTTT. It is translated as CSVRDRGITDTQYF. J is TRBJ2-3 and V is TRBV29-1; TRBD1 matches at 10 bases. The CDR3 is made up of 14 amino acids. Losses at the gene ends were 6 bases for V and 2 bases for J; bases not matched to a gene: 5. CDR1 SQVTM and CDR2 ANQGSEA come from the germline V gene.